The 8 T cell receptor beta chains reported below all come from one sample, sequenced in a study of blood T cell repertoires in COVID-19. TCRdb's copy holds only in-frame clones and misses some; the assay was immunoSEQ multiplex PCR. The repertoire holds around 130,000 clones, with around nine tenths as singletons. What was sequenced was peripheral blood. These receptors were taken from a human donor in a cohort sampled during active COVID-19.

V gene TRBV30 combines with J gene TRBJ2-1, with 12 bases matching TRBD2. The germline V gene has CDR1 GTSNPN and CDR2 SVGIG (reference sequence). The V segment lost 4 bases and the J segment 8 bases; nucleotides outside the gene matches: 12. The CDR3 runs 16 residues. The CDR3 nucleotides read TGTGCCTGGACCCCAGGGGCTAGCGGGGGGGCCGATGAGCAGTTCTTC. Translating it yields CAWTPGASGGADEQFF.

The chain couples TRBV24-1 to TRBJ2-3; no firm D call. Deletions cut 4 bases from V and 0 bases from J, with 7 bases between. CDR1 and CDR2 from the germline V gene are KGHDR and SFDVKD. The CDR3 has 14 residues. Written as DNA, the CDR3 is TGTGCCACCAGTGACCAGGAAAGCACAGATACGCAGTATTTT. It encodes CATSDQESTDTQYF.

This chain uses TRBV7-8 with TRBJ2-3; the match to TRBD2 covers 8 bases. The V gene end was trimmed by 2 bases and the J gene end by 3 bases; junction bases not matched to a gene: 7. The germline CDR1 and CDR2 sequences are SGHVS and FQNEAQ. The length of the CDR3 is 16 residues. For the CDR3, the DNA is TGTGCCAGCAGCTTATCCGGACTAGCCCAGACAGATACGCAGTATTTT. As protein: CASSLSGLAQTDTQYF.

This clone was seen once. The junction shows a germline mismatch at one end, possibly a read error. The chain is built from TRBV7-2 and TRBJ2-7; 10 bases map to TRBD2. Germline V gene sequence: CDR1 SGHTA, CDR2 FQGNSA. The CDR3 has 14 amino acids. The CDR3 bases are TGTGCCAGCAGTTTAGCGGGAGGCTTTGGGGAGCAGTACTTC. Translation gives CASSLAGGFGEQYF.

The V gene is TRBV5-5, the J gene TRBJ2-3; TRBD2 agrees at 9 bases. The CDR3 spans 16 residues. In germline, CDR1 is SGHKS, CDR2 YYEKEE (reference sequence). V shed 0 bases, J shed 4 bases, and the junction held 6 bases outside the gene matches. The CDR3 sequence: CASSLAQAGGSDTQYF. The CDR3 region has the DNA TGTGCCAGCAGCTTGGCCCAAGCGGGAGGATCAGATACGCAGTATTTT.

The rearrangement joins TRBV5-1 to TRBJ2-7, with a possible D match to TRBD1 (5 bases). This CDR3 region has 12 residues. Trimming took 0 bases from V and 4 from J, leaving 5 bases between them. CDR1 is SGHRS, CDR2 YFSETQ, per germline. The DNA of the CDR3 is TGCGCCAGCAGCTTGGGACAGTACGAGCAGTACTTC. It yields the protein CASSLGQYEQYF.

The CDR3 DNA sequence: TGTGCCAGCAGCCTACAGGTCTCTGGGGCCAACGTCCTGACTTTC. Encoded protein: CASSLQVSGANVLTF. J is TRBJ2-6 and V is TRBV7-2; the D gene is possibly TRBD1 (5 bases). In germline, CDR1 is SGHTA, CDR2 FQGNSA. V shed 5 bases and J shed 0 bases, with 8 bases lying between them. The CDR3 is 15 residues long.

V and J are TRBV7-9 and TRBJ1-6; a weak D match, TRBD1 (5 bases). This CDR3 region has 16 residues. V was cut by 5 bases and J by 7 bases, with 18 bases left in between. CDR1 is SEHNR and CDR2 is FQNEAQ in the germline V gene (reference sequence). The CDR3 DNA reads as TGTGCCAGCAGCCAGACAGTCGTGAGGCGGAATTCACCCCTCCACTTT. This translates into CASSQTVVRRNSPLHF.